This TCR beta chain stems from a study of T cells in Graves' hyperthyroidism and ophthalmopathy. The TCR beta CDR3 regions underwent amplification using RNA transcripts as the source. HTBI primers were the set used in a first-round RT-PCR of the TCR CDR3. TCRdb reprocessed the multiplex PCR reads via MiXCR and lists one record per CDR3 protein. The sample shows hundreds of thousands of distinct CDR3 sequences, less than 25% of them seen only once. The CDR3 sequence is 15 residues long. After removal of 5 bases from V and 0 bases from J, the junction contained 6 bases not matched to a gene. Germline V gene lookup returns CDR1 MDHEN and CDR2 SYDVKM. This clonotype was detected many times.

The receptor was derived from a man younger than 40 with Graves' ophthalmopathy. Sequencing was done on a sample of blood. The rearrangement joins TRBV28 to TRBJ1-1; 7 bases are a match to TRBD1. CDR3 in DNA: TGTGCCAGCAGTACGACAGGGATACTGAACACTGAAGCTTTCTTT. Protein: CASSTTGILNTEAFF.